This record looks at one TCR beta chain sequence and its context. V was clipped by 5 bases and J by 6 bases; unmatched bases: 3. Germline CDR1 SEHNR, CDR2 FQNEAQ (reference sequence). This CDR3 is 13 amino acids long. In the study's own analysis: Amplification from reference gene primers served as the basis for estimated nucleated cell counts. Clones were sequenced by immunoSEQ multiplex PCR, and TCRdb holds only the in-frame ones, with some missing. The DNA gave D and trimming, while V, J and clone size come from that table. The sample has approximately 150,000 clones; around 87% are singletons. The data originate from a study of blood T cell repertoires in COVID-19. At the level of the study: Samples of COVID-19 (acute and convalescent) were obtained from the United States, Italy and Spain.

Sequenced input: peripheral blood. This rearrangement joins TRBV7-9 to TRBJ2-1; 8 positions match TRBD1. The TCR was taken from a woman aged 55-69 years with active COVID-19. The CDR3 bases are TGTGCCAGCAGCAGGACAGGGTCCAATGAGCAGTTCTTC. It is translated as CASSRTGSNEQFF.